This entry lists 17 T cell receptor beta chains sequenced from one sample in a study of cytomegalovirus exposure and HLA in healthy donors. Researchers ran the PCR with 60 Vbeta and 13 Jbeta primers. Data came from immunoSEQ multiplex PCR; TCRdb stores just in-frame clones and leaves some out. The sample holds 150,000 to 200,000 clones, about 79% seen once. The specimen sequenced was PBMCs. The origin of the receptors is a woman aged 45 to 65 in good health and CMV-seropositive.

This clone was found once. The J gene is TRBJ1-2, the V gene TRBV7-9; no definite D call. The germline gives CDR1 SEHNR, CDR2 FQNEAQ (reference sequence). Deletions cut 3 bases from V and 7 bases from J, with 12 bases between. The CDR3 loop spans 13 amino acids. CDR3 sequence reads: CASSFSGNFGYTF. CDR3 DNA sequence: TGTGCCAGCAGCTTTTCGGGAAATTTTGGCTACACCTTC.

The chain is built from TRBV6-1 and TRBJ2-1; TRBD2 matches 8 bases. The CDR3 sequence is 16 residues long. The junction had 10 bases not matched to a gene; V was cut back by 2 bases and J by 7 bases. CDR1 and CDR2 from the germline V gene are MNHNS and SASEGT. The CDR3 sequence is CASSEIGGRSGNEQFF. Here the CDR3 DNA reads TGTGCCAGCAGTGAAATCGGCGGGAGGTCGGGAAATGAGCAGTTCTTC.

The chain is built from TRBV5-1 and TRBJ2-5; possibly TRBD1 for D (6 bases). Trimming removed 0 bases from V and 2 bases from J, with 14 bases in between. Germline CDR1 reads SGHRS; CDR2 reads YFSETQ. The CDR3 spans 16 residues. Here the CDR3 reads CASSLVGRGLQETQYF. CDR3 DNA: TGCGCCAGCAGCTTGGTTGGCAGGGGATTACAAGAGACCCAGTACTTC.

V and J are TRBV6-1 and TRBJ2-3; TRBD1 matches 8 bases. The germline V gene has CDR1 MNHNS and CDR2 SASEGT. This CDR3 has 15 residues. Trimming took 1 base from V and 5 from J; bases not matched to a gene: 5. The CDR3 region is CASSEGTGYIDTQYF. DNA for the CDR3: TGTGCCAGCAGTGAAGGGACAGGGTATATAGATACGCAGTATTTT.

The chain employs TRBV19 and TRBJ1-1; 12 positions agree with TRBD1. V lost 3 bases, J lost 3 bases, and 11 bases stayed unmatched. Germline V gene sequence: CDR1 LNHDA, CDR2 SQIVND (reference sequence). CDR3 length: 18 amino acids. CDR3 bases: TGTGCCAGTAGTATCATTCTCGGGACAGGGGGCGCCGACACTGAAGCTTTCTTT. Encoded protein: CASSIILGTGGADTEAFF.

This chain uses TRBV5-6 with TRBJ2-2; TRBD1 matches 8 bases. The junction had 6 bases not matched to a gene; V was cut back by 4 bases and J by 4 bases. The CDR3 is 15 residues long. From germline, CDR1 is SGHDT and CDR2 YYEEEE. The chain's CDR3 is CASSPMTGVTGELFF. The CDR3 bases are TGTGCCAGCAGCCCGATGACAGGGGTCACCGGGGAGCTGTTTTTT.

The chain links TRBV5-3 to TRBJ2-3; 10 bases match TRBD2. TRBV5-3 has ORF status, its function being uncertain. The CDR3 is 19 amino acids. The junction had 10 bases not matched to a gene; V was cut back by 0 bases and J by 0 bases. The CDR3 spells CARSLASYLAGASTDTQYF. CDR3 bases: TGTGCCAGAAGCTTGGCCTCCTACCTAGCGGGGGCCAGCACAGATACGCAGTATTTT.

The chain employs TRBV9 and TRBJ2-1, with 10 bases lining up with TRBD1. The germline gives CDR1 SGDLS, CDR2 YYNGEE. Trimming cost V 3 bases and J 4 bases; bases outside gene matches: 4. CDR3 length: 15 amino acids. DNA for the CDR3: TGTGCCAGCAGCGCCGGACAGGGGGTTTACAATGAGCAGTTCTTC. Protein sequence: CASSAGQGVYNEQFF.

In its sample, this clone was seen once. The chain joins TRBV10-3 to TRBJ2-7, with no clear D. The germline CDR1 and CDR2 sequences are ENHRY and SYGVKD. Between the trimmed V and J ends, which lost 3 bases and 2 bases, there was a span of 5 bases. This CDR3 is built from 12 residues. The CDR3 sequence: CAISDRTYEQYF. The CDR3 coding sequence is TGTGCCATCAGTGACCGTACCTACGAGCAGTACTTC.

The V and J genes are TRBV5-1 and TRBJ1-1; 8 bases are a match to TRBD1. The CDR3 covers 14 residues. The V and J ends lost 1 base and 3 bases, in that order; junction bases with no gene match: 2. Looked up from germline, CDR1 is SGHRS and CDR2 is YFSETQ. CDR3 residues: CASSLTGGDTEAFF. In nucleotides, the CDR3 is TGCGCCAGCAGCTTGACAGGGGGGGACACTGAAGCTTTCTTT.

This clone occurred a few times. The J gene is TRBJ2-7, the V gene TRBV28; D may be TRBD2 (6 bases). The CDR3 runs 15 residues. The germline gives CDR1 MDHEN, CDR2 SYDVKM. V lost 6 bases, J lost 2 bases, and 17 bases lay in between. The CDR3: CASRASGAYTYEQYF. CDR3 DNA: TGTGCCAGCAGGGCGTCGGGAGCATATACCTACGAGCAGTACTTC.

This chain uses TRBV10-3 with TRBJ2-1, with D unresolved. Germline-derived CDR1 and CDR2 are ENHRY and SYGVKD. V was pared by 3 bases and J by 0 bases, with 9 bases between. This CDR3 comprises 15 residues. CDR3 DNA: TGTGCCATCAGTGACTCAACAACCTCCTACAATGAGCAGTTCTTC. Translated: CAISDSTTSYNEQFF.

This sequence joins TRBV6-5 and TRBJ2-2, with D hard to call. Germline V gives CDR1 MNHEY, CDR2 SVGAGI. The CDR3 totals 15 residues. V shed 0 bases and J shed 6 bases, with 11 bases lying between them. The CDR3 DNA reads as TGTGCCAGCAGTTACTCGGTCCAGTTGGCCGGGGAGCTGTTTTTT. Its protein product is CASSYSVQLAGELFF.

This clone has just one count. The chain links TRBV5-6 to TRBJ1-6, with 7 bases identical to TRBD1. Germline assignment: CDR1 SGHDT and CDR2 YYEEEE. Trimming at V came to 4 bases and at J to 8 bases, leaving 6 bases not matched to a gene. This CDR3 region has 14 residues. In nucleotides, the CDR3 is TGTGCCAGCAGCGGGCCGACAGGGTATTCACCCCTCCACTTT. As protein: CASSGPTGYSPLHF. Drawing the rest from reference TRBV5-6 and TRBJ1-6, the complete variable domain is DAGVTQSPTHLIKTRGQQVTLRCSPKSGHDTVSWYQQALGQGPQFIFQYYEEEERQRGNFPDRFSGHQFPNYSSELNVNALLLGDSALYLCASSGPTGYSPLHFGNGTRLTVT.

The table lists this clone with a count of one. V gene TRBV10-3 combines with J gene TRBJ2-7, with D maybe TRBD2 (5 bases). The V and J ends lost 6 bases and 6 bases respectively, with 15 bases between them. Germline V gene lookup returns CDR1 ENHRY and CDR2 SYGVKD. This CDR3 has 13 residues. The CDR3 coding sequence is TGTGCCATCAGCCCTGGGATAAGCGGCGAGCAGTACTTC. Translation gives CAISPGISGEQYF.

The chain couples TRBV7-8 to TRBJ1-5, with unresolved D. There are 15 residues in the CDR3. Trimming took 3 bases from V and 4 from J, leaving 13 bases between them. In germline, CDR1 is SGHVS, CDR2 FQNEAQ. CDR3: CASSFEGGRNQPQHF. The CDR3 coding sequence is TGTGCCAGCAGCTTCGAGGGAGGAAGGAATCAGCCCCAGCATTTT.

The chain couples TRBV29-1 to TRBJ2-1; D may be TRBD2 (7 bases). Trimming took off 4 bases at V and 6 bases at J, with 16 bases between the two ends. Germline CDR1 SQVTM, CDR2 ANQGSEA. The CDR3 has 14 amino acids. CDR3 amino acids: CSVVSPGGLNEQFF. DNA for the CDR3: TGCAGCGTTGTATCTCCCGGGGGGCTCAATGAGCAGTTCTTC.